This T cell receptor beta chain was retrieved from a study of T-cell reconstitution after alpha-beta-depleted transplantation in children. This clonotype was counted between two and nine times. The V gene's germline CDR1 is SNHLY and CDR2 FYNNEI. The ends lost 7 bases at V and 7 bases at J; junction bases unmatched: 12. The CDR3 runs to 15 residues. For TCRbeta, the library was prepared with unique molecular identifiers. TCRdb re-analysed the PCR reads in MiXCR, keeping a single row per CDR3 protein. This sample has around 600,000 distinct CDR3 sequences, with over 9.5% found just once. The sample was PBMCs from the stem cell graft donor, taken from the stem cell graft. The clonotype was recovered from a human donor who donated a stem cell graft to a child with acute myeloid leukemia. The rearrangement joins TRBV2 to TRBJ2-1; 8 nucleotides agree with TRBD2. The CDR3 protein is CASKGLSGSPNEQFF. CDR3 nucleotides: TGTGCCAGCAAAGGCCTAAGCGGGAGTCCTAATGAGCAGTTCTTC.